The source of this T cell receptor beta chain is a study of blood T cell repertoires in COVID-19. Using immunoSEQ multiplex PCR, the repertoire was profiled, and TCRdb retains in-frame clones only, with some absent. Found here are 250,000 or so clones, roughly 86% of them singletons; the top ten hold less than 3%. Germline assignment: CDR1 SGHTS and CDR2 YDEGEE. This CDR3 is 14 amino acids long. After removal of 5 bases from V and 6 bases from J, the junction contained 10 bases not matched to a gene. This clone was seen more than once but under ten times. The study drew participants aged 18 to 89 years from 20 to 30 US areas.

The TCR was taken from a young woman who had recovered from COVID-19. The material sequenced was PBMCs or T cells enriched from blood (not recorded which). The gene calls are TRBV5-8 and TRBJ1-1; 7 bases agree with TRBD1. The CDR3 protein is CASSPTGKTPEAFF. In DNA, the CDR3 is TGTGCCAGCAGTCCGACAGGGAAGACGCCTGAAGCTTTCTTT.